Listed here is a single T cell receptor beta chain. V dropped 7 bases and J dropped 4 bases, with 12 bases sitting between them. CDR3 length: 12 residues. CDR1 is SQVTM and CDR2 is ANQGSEA in the germline V gene. The data are from a study of cytotoxic CD8 clonotypes in ibrutinib-treated CLL. Some clones are missing from TCRdb's copy, which holds only in-frame ones; the method was immunoSEQ multiplex PCR. This sample has approximately 33,000 clones, with around 70% found just once. The sample in question was PBMCs, obtained before ibrutinib treatment. This TCR was sampled from a human donor with chronic lymphocytic leukemia. The genes are TRBV29-1 and TRBJ2-3, with D possibly TRBD1 on 6 matching bases. CDR3 residues: CSGAQGSDTQYF. The CDR3 bases are TGCAGCGGAGCTCAGGGGTCAGATACGCAGTATTTT.